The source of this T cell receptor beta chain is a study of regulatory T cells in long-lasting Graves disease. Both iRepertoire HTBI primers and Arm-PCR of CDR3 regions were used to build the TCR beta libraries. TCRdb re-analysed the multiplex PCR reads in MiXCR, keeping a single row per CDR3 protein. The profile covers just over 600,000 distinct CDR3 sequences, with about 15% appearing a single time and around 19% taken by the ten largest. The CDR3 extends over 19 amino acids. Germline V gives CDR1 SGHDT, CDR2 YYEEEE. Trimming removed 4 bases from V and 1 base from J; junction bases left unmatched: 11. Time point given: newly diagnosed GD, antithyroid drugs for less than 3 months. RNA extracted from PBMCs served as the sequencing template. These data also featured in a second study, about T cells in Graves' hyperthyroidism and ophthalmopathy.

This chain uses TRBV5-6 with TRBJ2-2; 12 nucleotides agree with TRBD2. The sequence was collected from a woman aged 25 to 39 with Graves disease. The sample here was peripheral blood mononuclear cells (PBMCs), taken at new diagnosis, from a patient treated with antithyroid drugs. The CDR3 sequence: CASSPLWLAGGQNTGELFF. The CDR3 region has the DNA TGTGCCAGCAGCCCCCTCTGGCTAGCGGGAGGGCAGAACACCGGGGAGCTGTTTTTT.